What follows are 30 T cell receptor beta chains derived from one specimen sequenced in a study of T cells in localized non-small cell lung cancer. TCRdb keeps only in-frame clones here, not all; method: immunoSEQ multiplex PCR. Here the sample spans about 15,000 clones, about 80% being singletons. Sequencing used peripheral blood, obtained before any cancer treatment. The origin of the receptors is a female donor older than 55 with stage I squamous cell lung carcinoma.

The genes are TRBV6-6 and TRBJ1-1, with TRBD1 matching over 8 bases. V shed 6 bases and J 1 base; nucleotides not matched to a gene: 4. CDR1 is MNHNY, CDR2 SVGAGI, per germline (reference sequence). The CDR3 covers 14 residues. Written as DNA, the CDR3 is TGTGCCAGCAGGGACAGGGCTTCGAACACTGAAGCTTTCTTT. Translating it yields CASRDRASNTEAFF.

This clone appeared once. The chain uses TRBV30 and TRBJ1-3, with D perhaps TRBD1 (5 bases). Germline V gene data show CDR1 as GTSNPN and CDR2 as SVGIG (reference sequence). The CDR3 has 14 residues. Trimming shortened V by 3 bases and J by 1 base, and 10 bases separated the two germline ends. In nucleotides, the CDR3 is TGTGCCTGGAGGAGAGGGGTTTCTGGAAACACCATATATTTT. It specifies CAWRRGVSGNTIYF.

The chain links TRBV6-1 to TRBJ2-1; TRBD2 matches 10 bases. This CDR3 spans 17 amino acids. Unmatched junction bases numbered 10, after V lost 0 bases and J lost 8 bases. Germline V gene lookup returns CDR1 MNHNS and CDR2 SASEGT. The CDR3 loop reads CASSEARRSGGAHEQFF. For the CDR3, the DNA is TGTGCCAGCAGTGAAGCTAGGCGGAGCGGGGGGGCCCATGAGCAGTTCTTC.

This clone was seen a few times. V and J are TRBV19 and TRBJ1-1, with D perhaps matching TRBD1 (5 bases). The CDR3 has 11 amino acids. Trimming stripped 3 bases from V and 10 bases from J, with 9 bases between. Germline CDR1 and CDR2: LNHDA and SQIVND (reference sequence). The CDR3 DNA is TGTGCCAGTAGTATTATCGGGGGAGCTTTCTTT. Residues: CASSIIGGAFF. The whole variable domain, filled in from reference TRBV19 and TRBJ1-1, reads DGGITQSPKYLFRKEGQNVTLSCEQNLNHDAMYWYRQDPGQGLRLIYYSQIVNDFQKGDIAEGYSVSREKKESFPLTVTSAQKNPTAFYLCASSIIGGAFFGQGTRLTVV.

The chain links TRBV11-3 to TRBJ2-7, with D tentatively TRBD1 or TRBD2 (7 bases each). CDR1 is SGHNT and CDR2 is YENEEA in the germline V gene. This CDR3 spans 15 amino acids. The V and J ends lost 1 base and 4 bases respectively, with 14 bases between them. The CDR3 protein is CASSLAYRGGYEQYF. CDR3 DNA: TGTGCCAGCAGCTTAGCCTACAGGGGAGGGTACGAGCAGTACTTC.

The chain couples TRBV5-1 to TRBJ1-2; tentatively, D is TRBD1 (6 bases). Trimming shortened V by 3 bases and J by 3 bases, and 18 bases separated the two germline ends. CDR1 and CDR2 from the germline V gene are SGHRS and YFSETQ. The length of the CDR3 is 16 residues. In DNA form, the CDR3 reads TGCGCCAGCAGCTGGGGGGCAGGGTCAGTTGACTATGGCTACACCTTC. Translation: CASSWGAGSVDYGYTF.

The rearrangement joins TRBV29-1 to TRBJ1-2; D is uncertain. The CDR3 sequence is 14 residues long. Germline lookup yields CDR1 SQVTM and CDR2 ANQGSEA. Trimming cost V 7 bases and J 0 bases, with 15 bases left between them. This chain's CDR3 is CSAIDSGANYGYTF. The DNA of the CDR3 is TGCAGCGCCATTGACTCCGGAGCTAACTATGGCTACACCTTC.

The chain carries TRBV4-3 and TRBJ2-7; 10 nucleotides align to TRBD1. Germline V lookup: CDR1 LGHNA, CDR2 YSLEER. This CDR3 is built from 15 residues. Trimming took 4 bases from V and 4 from J; bases not matched to a gene: 7. DNA for the CDR3: TGCGCCAGCAGCCCGCTCCTGGGACAGGGGTACGAGCAGTACTTC. Residues: CASSPLLGQGYEQYF.

CDR3 in DNA: TGCGCCAGCAGCAATGCAGGGACAGGGGCCCAAGAGACCCAGTACTTC. Protein sequence: CASSNAGTGAQETQYF. J is TRBJ2-5 and V is TRBV5-1; 10 bases line up with TRBD1. After removal of 4 bases from V and 1 base from J, the junction contained 7 bases not matched to a gene. Germline CDR1 SGHRS, CDR2 YFSETQ. The CDR3 covers 16 residues.

The table lists this clone with a few counts. The chain has TRBV4-1 and TRBJ2-3; 7 bases are shared with TRBD2. Germline loops: CDR1 MGHRA, CDR2 YSYEKL. Trimming cost V 2 bases and J 8 bases; bases outside gene matches: 10. The CDR3 spans 15 residues. The CDR3 loop is CASSQSGGPYGTQYF. The CDR3 DNA is TGCGCCAGCAGCCAATCGGGGGGTCCTTATGGTACGCAGTATTTT.

The rearrangement links TRBV4-1 to TRBJ1-5, with unresolved D. Germline V lookup: CDR1 MGHRA, CDR2 YSYEKL. V lost 3 bases, J lost 0 bases, and 6 bases lay in between. The length of the CDR3 is 14 residues. The CDR3 DNA reads TGCGCCAGCAGCCAGAGTCATAGCAATCAGCCCCAGCATTTT. Protein sequence: CASSQSHSNQPQHF.

The V call is TRBV9, the J call TRBJ2-2, with 8 bases fitting TRBD2. Germline V gene sequence: CDR1 SGDLS, CDR2 YYNGEE. Germline trimming cut 4 bases from V and 1 base from J; bases unmatched to any gene: 9. The CDR3 length is 17 residues. CDR3 DNA sequence: TGTGCCAGCAGCCCCCGAAGGAGCGGGGGGAACACCGGGGAGCTGTTTTTT. The encoded protein is CASSPRRSGGNTGELFF. The full variable domain, in which reference TRBV9 and TRBJ2-2 provide the parts outside the CDR3, is DSGVTQTPKHLITATGQRVTLRCSPRSGDLSVYWYQQSLDQGLQFLIQYYNGEERAKGNILERFSAQQFPDLHSELNLSSLELGDSALYFCASSPRRSGGNTGELFFGEGSRLTVL.

The chain uses TRBV7-2 and TRBJ2-5; no clear D. This CDR3 is built from 12 residues. CDR1 is SGHTA, CDR2 FQGNSA, per germline. V was shortened by 5 bases and J by 5 bases, with 9 bases between the two germline ends. CDR3 bases: TGTGCCAGCAGCACCGACCGGGAGACCCAGTACTTC. Translation: CASSTDRETQYF.

The chain links TRBV9 to TRBJ2-1; D may be TRBD1 (6 bases). This CDR3 is 15 amino acids long. Germline CDR1 is SGDLS and CDR2 is YYNGEE. V was clipped by 2 bases and J by 3 bases, with 12 bases between them. The CDR3 sequence: CASSVETGYYNEQFF. DNA for the CDR3: TGTGCCAGCAGCGTCGAGACAGGCTACTACAATGAGCAGTTCTTC.

V is TRBV29-1 and J is TRBJ2-1, with D perhaps assigned TRBD1 or TRBD2 (5 bases each). The CDR3 runs 12 residues. V was pared by 6 bases and J by 7 bases, with 13 bases between. Germline V gene sequence: CDR1 SQVTM, CDR2 ANQGSEA. The CDR3 spells CSVGRAQNEQFF. The CDR3 nucleotides read TGCAGCGTGGGACGTGCCCAAAATGAGCAGTTCTTC.

This rearrangement joins TRBV5-1 to TRBJ2-1; 9 positions match TRBD1. The CDR3 length is 14 residues. Germline CDR1 reads SGHRS; CDR2 reads YFSETQ. With V trimmed by 4 bases and J by 2 bases, 1 base remained unmatched. Here the CDR3 DNA reads TGCGCCAGCAGCGGGGACAGGGCCTACAATGAGCAGTTCTTC. This gives the protein CASSGDRAYNEQFF.

This clone was detected only a few times. The V gene is TRBV11-2, the J gene TRBJ2-7; maybe TRBD1 (5 bases). Trimming stripped 0 bases from V and 11 bases from J, with 14 bases between. Per the germline V gene, CDR1 is SGHAT and CDR2 is FQNNGV. This CDR3 comprises 13 residues. Here the CDR3 DNA reads TGTGCCAGCAGCTTAGAGGGGCCAGGACGAAAGTACTTC. Translated, it gives CASSLEGPGRKYF.

The genes are TRBV6-6 and TRBJ1-5, with D unresolved. Trimming removed 7 bases at V and 4 bases at J, with 8 bases between. The CDR3 consists of 12 residues. Germline V lookup: CDR1 MNHNY, CDR2 SVGAGI (reference sequence). Here the CDR3 reads CASTRLNQPQHF. CDR3 nucleotides: TGTGCCAGCACCCGCCTGAATCAGCCCCAGCATTTT.

This chain connects TRBV6-6 to TRBJ2-1, with TRBD2 matching 8 bases. The CDR3 sequence is 15 residues long. J lost 5 bases, V lost 5 bases, and 8 bases had no gene match. Germline assignment: CDR1 MNHNY and CDR2 SVGAGI (reference sequence). CDR3 in amino acids: CASSVTSGINNEQFF. The DNA for the CDR3 is TGTGCCAGCAGTGTAACTAGCGGCATAAACAATGAGCAGTTCTTC.

The V and J genes are TRBV11-3 and TRBJ2-2; D is unresolved. The CDR3 consists of 13 residues. Trimming took off 4 bases at V and 8 bases at J, with 11 bases between the two ends. Looked up from germline, CDR1 is SGHNT and CDR2 is YENEEA. CDR3 DNA sequence: TGTGCCAGCAGCTCTGTCCGTGGTGGGGAGCTGTTTTTT. This sequence encodes CASSSVRGGELFF.

This chain joins TRBV4-3 and TRBJ1-2; D is perhaps TRBD1 (6 bases). Germline loops: CDR1 LGHNA, CDR2 YSLEER. The V and J ends lost 1 base and 4 bases respectively, with 13 bases between them. The CDR3 length is 15 residues. CDR3 sequence: CASSQVGGGPYGYTF. Here the CDR3 DNA reads TGCGCCAGCAGCCAAGTTGGGGGGGGGCCCTATGGCTACACCTTC.

The chain uses TRBV7-9 and TRBJ2-1; 8 positions match TRBD2. This CDR3 region has 15 residues. V was clipped by 0 bases and J by 7 bases; unmatched bases: 5. The germline CDR1 and CDR2 sequences are SEHNR and FQNEAQ (reference sequence). In DNA form, the CDR3 reads TGTGCCAGCAGCTTAGCAGCGGGGGCCCGGAATGAGCAGTTCTTC. Translated, it gives CASSLAAGARNEQFF.

The chain links TRBV18 to TRBJ1-3, with D tentatively TRBD1 (6 bases). V gave up 7 bases and J gave up 0 bases, with 10 bases separating them. From germline, CDR1 is KGHSH and CDR2 LQKENI. The CDR3 covers 14 residues. DNA for the CDR3: TGTGCCAGCTTTTTGGGGGCCTCTGGAAACACCATATATTTT. Its protein is CASFLGASGNTIYF.

This sequence joins TRBV11-2 and TRBJ2-3; D is undetermined. The CDR3 is 14 amino acids. Trimming removed 0 bases from V and 2 bases from J, with 6 bases in between. Looked up from germline, CDR1 is SGHAT and CDR2 is FQNNGV. CDR3 DNA sequence: TGTGCCAGCAGCTTAGACGGATACACAGATACGCAGTATTTT. It yields the protein CASSLDGYTDTQYF.

CDR3 sequence (DNA): TGTGCCAGCAGCCCAAGACAGGGGCACTATGGCTACACCTTC. It encodes CASSPRQGHYGYTF. V gene TRBV11-3 combines with J gene TRBJ1-2, with 8 bases lining up with TRBD1. The CDR3 runs to 14 residues. Germline values: CDR1 SGHNT, CDR2 YENEEA. V dropped 5 bases and J dropped 3; count of bases not matched to a gene: 5.

CDR3: CASTVDSSTTDTQYF. For the CDR3, the DNA is TGCGCCAGCACGGTGGACAGCTCTACCACAGATACGCAGTATTTT. The gene calls are TRBV10-2 and TRBJ2-3; a possible D gene is TRBD1 (6 bases). Germline V gene data show CDR1 as WSHSY and CDR2 as SAAADI. The V and J ends lost 7 bases and 2 bases respectively, with 16 bases between them. There are 15 residues in the CDR3.

The gene calls are TRBV23-1 and TRBJ1-1, with 11 bases that match TRBD1. TRBV23-1 is reported as an ORF; its role is uncertain. Germline trimming cut 11 bases from V and 6 bases from J; bases unmatched to any gene: 11. The CDR3 is 14 residues long. CDR3 amino acids: CARPGQGDRAEAFF. The DNA of the CDR3 is TGCGCCCGCCCGGGACAGGGGGATAGGGCTGAAGCTTTCTTT.

The rearrangement links TRBV7-2 to TRBJ2-1; 13 bases map to TRBD2. The CDR3 consists of 15 residues. V was clipped by 5 bases and J by 9 bases; unmatched bases: 7. Germline V gives CDR1 SGHTA, CDR2 FQGNSA. In DNA, the CDR3 is TGTGCCAGCAGCCCAACTAGCGGGGGGGCGCTTGAGCAGTTCTTC. As protein: CASSPTSGGALEQFF.

This chain connects TRBV4-1 to TRBJ1-1; TRBD1 is a possible D gene (6 bases). The germline V gene has CDR1 MGHRA and CDR2 YSYEKL. The CDR3 extends over 16 amino acids. Trimming removed 1 base from V and 5 bases from J, with 17 bases in between. CDR3 DNA sequence: TGCGCCAGCAGCCAAGTGACCTCCAGGGGTTGGACTGAAGCTTTCTTT. This translates into CASSQVTSRGWTEAFF.

The chain combines TRBV4-1 with TRBJ1-2, with no clear D. The CDR3 is made up of 16 amino acids. Between the trimmed V and J ends, which lost 3 bases and 7 bases, there was a span of 21 bases. Germline V gene data show CDR1 as MGHRA and CDR2 as YSYEKL. The CDR3 DNA reads TGCGCCAGCAGCCACGCCGACCCCCCCGGCCGCCTTGGCTACACCTTC. Amino acids: CASSHADPPGRLGYTF.